The TCR beta chain described here comes from a study of T cell repertoires in cytomegalovirus infection. Study-wide background: Both a matching HLA type and CMV infection were indicated by public TCR beta signatures. General study results and limits: Summed public TCR beta family frequency identified CMV carriers bearing the relevant HLA. In two of eight donors, the top clonotype was HLA-C-restricted CMV-specific.

There are many counts of this clonotype. Its antigen is currently unknown. The germline V gene has CDR1 SEHNR and CDR2 FQNEAQ (reference sequence). The CDR3 loop spans 11 amino acids. V was clipped by 5 bases and J by 1 base, with 2 bases between them. TCRdb reprocessed the reads via MiXCR and lists one record per CDR3 protein. Among some 600,000 distinct CDR3 sequences listed, approximately 25% were seen once. This chain connects TRBV7-9 to TRBJ1-2; D not resolved. This clonotype originated in a human donor in good health (CMV status not recorded). Some clones in this sample may be carry-over from other donors' samples. The material sequenced was CD8+ T cells from PBMCs. The CDR3 sequence is CASSSNYGYTF. The DNA for the CDR3 is TGTGCCAGCAGCAGTAACTATGGCTACACCTTC.